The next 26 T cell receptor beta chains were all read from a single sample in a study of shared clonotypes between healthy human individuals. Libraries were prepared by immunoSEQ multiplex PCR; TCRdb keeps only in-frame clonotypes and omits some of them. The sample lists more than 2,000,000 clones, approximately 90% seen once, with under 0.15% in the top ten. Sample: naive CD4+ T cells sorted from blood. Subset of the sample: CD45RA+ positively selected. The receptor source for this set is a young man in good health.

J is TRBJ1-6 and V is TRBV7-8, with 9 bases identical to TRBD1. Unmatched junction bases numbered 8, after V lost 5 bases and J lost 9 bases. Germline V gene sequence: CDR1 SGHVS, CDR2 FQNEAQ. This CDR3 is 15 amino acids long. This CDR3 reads CASSILGQGGSPLHF. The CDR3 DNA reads TGTGCCAGCAGCATACTGGGACAGGGTGGTTCACCCCTCCACTTT. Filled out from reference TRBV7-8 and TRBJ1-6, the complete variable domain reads GAGVSQSPRYKVAKRGQDVALRCDPISGHVSLFWYQQALGQGPEFLTYFQNEAQLDKSGLPSDRFFAERPEGSVSTLKIQRTQQEDSAVYLCASSILGQGGSPLHFGNGTRLTVT.

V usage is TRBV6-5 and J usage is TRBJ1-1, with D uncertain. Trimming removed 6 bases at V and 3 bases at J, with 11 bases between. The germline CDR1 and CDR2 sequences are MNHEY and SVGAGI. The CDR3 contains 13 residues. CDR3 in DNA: TGTGCCAGCAGCCGCACAGTACACACTGAAGCTTTCTTT. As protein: CASSRTVHTEAFF.

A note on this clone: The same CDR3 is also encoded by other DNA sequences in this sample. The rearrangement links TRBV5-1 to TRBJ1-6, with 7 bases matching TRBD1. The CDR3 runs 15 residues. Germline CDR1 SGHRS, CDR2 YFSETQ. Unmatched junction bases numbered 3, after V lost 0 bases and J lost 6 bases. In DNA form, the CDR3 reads TGCGCCAGCAGCTTGGACCCAGGGGGTAATTCACCCCTCCACTTT. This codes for CASSLDPGGNSPLHF.

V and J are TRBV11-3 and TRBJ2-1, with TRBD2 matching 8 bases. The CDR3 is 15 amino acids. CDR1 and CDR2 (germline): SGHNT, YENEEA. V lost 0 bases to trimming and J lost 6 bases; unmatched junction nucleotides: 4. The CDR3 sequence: CASSLDSLAGNEQFF. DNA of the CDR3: TGTGCCAGCAGCTTAGACTCGCTAGCGGGCAATGAGCAGTTCTTC.

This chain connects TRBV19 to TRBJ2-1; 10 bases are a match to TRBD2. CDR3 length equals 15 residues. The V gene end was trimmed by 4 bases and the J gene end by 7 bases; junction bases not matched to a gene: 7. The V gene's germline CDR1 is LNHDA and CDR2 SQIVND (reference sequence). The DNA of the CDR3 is TGTGCCAGTAGTACATCGTCTAGCGGGAGAAATGAGCAGTTCTTC. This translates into CASSTSSSGRNEQFF.

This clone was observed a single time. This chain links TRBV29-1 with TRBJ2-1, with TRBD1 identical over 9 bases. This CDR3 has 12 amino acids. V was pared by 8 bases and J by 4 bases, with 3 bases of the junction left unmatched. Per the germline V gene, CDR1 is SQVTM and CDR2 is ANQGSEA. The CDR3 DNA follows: TGCAGCATGGGGACAGGGTACAATGAGCAGTTCTTC. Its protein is CSMGTGYNEQFF.

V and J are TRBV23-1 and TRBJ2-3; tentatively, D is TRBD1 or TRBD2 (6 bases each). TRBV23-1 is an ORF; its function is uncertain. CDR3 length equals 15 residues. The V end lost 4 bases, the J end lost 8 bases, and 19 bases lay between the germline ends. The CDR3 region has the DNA TGCGCCAGCAGTCCGGATCGGGGGCGCATCGGTACGCAGTATTTT. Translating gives CASSPDRGRIGTQYF.

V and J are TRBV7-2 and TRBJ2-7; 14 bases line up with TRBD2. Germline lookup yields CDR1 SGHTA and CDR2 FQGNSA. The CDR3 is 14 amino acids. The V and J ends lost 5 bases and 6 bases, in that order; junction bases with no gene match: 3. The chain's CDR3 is CASSPGTSGSEQYF. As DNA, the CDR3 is TGTGCCAGCAGCCCCGGGACTAGCGGGAGCGAGCAGTACTTC.

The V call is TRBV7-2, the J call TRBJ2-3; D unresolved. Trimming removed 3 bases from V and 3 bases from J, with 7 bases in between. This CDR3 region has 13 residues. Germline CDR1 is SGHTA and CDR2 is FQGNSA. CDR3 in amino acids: CASSFQETDTQYF. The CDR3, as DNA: TGTGCCAGCAGCTTTCAGGAGACAGATACGCAGTATTTT.

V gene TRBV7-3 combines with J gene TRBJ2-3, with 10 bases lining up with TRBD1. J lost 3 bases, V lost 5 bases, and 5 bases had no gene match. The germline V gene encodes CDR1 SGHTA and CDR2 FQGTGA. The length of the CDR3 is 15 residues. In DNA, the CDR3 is TGTGCCAGCAGCACAGGGACAGGGGTTACAGATACGCAGTATTTT. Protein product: CASSTGTGVTDTQYF.

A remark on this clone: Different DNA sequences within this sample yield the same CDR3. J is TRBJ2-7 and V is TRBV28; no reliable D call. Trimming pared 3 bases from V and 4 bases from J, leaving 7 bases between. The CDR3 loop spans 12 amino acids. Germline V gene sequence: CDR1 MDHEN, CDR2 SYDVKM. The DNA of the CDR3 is TGTGCCAGCAGTTTGCGTTTGTACGAGCAGTACTTC. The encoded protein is CASSLRLYEQYF.

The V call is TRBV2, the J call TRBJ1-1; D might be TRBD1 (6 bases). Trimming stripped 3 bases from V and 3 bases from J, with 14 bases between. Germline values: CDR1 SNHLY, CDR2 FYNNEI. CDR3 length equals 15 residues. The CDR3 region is CASSEQGRGYTEAFF. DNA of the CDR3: TGTGCCAGCAGTGAGCAGGGGCGCGGGTACACTGAAGCTTTCTTT.

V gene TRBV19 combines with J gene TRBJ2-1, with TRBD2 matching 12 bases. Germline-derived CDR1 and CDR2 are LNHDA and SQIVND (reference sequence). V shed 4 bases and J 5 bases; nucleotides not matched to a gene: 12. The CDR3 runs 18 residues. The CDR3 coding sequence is TGTGCCAGTAGTACTCTAGCGGGAGGGCCGGGGACCAACAATGAGCAGTTCTTC. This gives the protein CASSTLAGGPGTNNEQFF.

DNA for the CDR3: TGTGCCAGCAGCCGATCGCAGGGGCTAGCCGAGACCCAGTACTTC. Its protein product is CASSRSQGLAETQYF. This chain joins TRBV7-9 and TRBJ2-5; D might be TRBD1 (6 bases). CDR1 SEHNR and CDR2 FQNEAQ come from the germline V gene (reference sequence). Trimming took off 5 bases at V and 5 bases at J, with 18 bases between the two ends. The CDR3 length is 15 residues.

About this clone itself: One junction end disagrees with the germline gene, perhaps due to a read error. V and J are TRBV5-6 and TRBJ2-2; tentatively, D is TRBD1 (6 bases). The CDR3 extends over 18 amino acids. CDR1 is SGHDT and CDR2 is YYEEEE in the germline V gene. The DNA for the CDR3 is TGTGCCAGCAGCTTGGACAGGGACCTTCCTCCCGAACACCGGGGAGCTGTTTTT. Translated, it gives CASSLDRDLPPEHRGAVF.

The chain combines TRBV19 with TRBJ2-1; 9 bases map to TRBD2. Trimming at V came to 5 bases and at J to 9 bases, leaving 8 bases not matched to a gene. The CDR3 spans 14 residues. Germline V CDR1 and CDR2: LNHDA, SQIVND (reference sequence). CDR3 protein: CASSSGTSKGEQFF. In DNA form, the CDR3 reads TGTGCCAGTAGTTCTGGGACTAGCAAGGGTGAGCAGTTCTTC.

CDR3 sequence: CAISPGHLFSYEQYF. In nucleotides, the CDR3 is TGTGCCATCAGTCCGGGACACCTATTCTCCTACGAGCAGTACTTC. The chain has TRBV10-3 and TRBJ2-7; D possibly corresponds to TRBD1 (6 bases). This CDR3 spans 15 amino acids. The V end was cut by 5 bases, the J end by 0 bases, with 14 bases between. Germline V gene sequence: CDR1 ENHRY, CDR2 SYGVKD.

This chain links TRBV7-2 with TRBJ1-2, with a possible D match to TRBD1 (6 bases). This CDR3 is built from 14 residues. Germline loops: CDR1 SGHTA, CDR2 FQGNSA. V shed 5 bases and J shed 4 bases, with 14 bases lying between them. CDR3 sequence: CASSVNRVTYGYTF. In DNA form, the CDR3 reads TGTGCCAGCAGCGTTAACAGGGTCACCTATGGCTACACCTTC.

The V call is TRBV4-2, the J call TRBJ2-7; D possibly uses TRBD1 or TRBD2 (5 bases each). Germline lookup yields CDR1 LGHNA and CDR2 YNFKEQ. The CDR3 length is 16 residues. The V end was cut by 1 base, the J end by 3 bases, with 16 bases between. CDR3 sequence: CASSQGGTVGDYEQYF. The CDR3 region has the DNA TGTGCCAGCAGCCAAGGGGGGACGGTTGGGGACTACGAGCAGTACTTC.

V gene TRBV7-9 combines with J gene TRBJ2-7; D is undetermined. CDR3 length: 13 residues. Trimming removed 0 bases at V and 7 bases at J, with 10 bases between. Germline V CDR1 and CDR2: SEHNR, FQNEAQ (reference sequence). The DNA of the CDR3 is TGTGCCAGCAGCTTAGCGGGCCCCTGGGAGCAGTACTTC. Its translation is CASSLAGPWEQYF.

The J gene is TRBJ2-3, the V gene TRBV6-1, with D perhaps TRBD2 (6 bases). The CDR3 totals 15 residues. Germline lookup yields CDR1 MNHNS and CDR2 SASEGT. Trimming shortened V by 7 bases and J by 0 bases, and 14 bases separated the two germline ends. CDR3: CASNLSGASTDTQYF. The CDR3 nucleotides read TGTGCCAGCAACCTTTCGGGAGCTAGCACAGATACGCAGTATTTT.

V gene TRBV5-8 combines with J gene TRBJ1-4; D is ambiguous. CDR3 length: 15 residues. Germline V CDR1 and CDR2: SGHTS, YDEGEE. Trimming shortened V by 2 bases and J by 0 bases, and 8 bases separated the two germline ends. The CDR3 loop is CASSLDTATNEKLFF. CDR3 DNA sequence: TGTGCCAGCAGCTTAGACACCGCAACTAATGAAAAACTGTTTTTT.

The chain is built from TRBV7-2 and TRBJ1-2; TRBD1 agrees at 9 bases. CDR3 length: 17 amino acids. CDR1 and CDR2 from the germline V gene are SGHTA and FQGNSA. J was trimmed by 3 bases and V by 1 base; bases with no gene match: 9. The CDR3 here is CASSLDPGQGFDYGYTF. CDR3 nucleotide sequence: TGTGCCAGCAGCTTAGACCCGGGACAGGGTTTCGACTATGGCTACACCTTC.

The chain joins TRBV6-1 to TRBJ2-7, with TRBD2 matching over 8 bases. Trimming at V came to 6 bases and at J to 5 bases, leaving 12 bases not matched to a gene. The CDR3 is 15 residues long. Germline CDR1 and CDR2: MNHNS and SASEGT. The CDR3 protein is CASSPSGLGSNEQYF. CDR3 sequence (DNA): TGTGCCAGCAGCCCGTCGGGACTAGGGTCGAACGAGCAGTACTTC.

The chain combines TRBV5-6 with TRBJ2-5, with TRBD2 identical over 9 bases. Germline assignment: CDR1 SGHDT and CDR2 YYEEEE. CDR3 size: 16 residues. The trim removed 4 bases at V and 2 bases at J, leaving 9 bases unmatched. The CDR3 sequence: CASSRRSGSRQETQYF. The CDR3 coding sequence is TGTGCCAGCAGCAGACGTAGCGGGAGTAGGCAAGAGACCCAGTACTTC.

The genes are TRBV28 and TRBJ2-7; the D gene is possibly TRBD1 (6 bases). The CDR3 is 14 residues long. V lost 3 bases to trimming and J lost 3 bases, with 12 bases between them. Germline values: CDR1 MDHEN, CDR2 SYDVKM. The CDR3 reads CASSFRDTYYEQYF. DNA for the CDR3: TGTGCCAGCAGTTTCCGGGACACCTACTACGAGCAGTACTTC.